The 27 T cell receptor beta chains listed next were all sequenced from one sample in a study of T-cell memory formation after mild COVID-19. TCRdb fed the 5' RACE reads into MiXCR, producing one record per CDR3 protein. The sample has approximately 50,000 distinct CDR3 sequences, 9.3% seen once. Sequenced: PBMCs or a T cell subset sorted from them (not recorded which). The receptors originated from an adult woman who had mild COVID-19 (a few samples of this study predate the infection). Cell type and time point are not known.

As regards this clonotype: This clone may be a read error of a much larger clone one base away. CDR3 amino acids: CDIGGQDFHNEQFF. CDR3 DNA sequence: TGTGACATCGGGGGACAGGATTTCCACAATGAGCAGTTCTTC. This rearrangement joins TRBV10-3 to TRBJ2-1, with 8 bases matching TRBD1. In germline, CDR1 is ENHRY, CDR2 SYGVKD. The CDR3 is made up of 14 amino acids.

The sample holds a few counts of this clonotype. This chain links TRBV9 with TRBJ1-2, with D perhaps matching TRBD1 (5 bases). V was clipped by 0 bases and J by 8 bases, with 17 bases between them. The V gene's germline CDR1 is SGDLS and CDR2 YYNGEE. This CDR3 is built from 15 residues. CDR3 loop: CASSVENRTSDGYTF. The CDR3 nucleotides read TGTGCCAGCAGCGTAGAGAACAGGACCTCAGACGGCTACACCTTC.

The V gene is TRBV20-1, the J gene TRBJ2-5; TRBD2 agrees at 7 bases. From germline, CDR1 is DFQATT and CDR2 SNEGSKA (reference sequence). V dropped 0 bases and J dropped 1; count of bases not matched to a gene: 11. The CDR3 contains 17 residues. The CDR3 here is CSARDSGKRGFQETQYF. The CDR3 bases are TGCAGTGCTAGAGATAGTGGGAAGCGGGGTTTCCAAGAGACCCAGTACTTC.

Only a few counts were recorded for this clonotype. The chain is built from TRBV7-9 and TRBJ2-3; no clear D. The length of the CDR3 is 13 residues. Germline assignment: CDR1 SEHNR and CDR2 FQNEAQ (reference sequence). Between the trimmed V and J ends, which lost 11 bases and 0 bases, there was a span of 12 bases. The CDR3, as DNA: TGTGCCCCGGATCCGTTAAGCACAGATACGCAGTATTTT. It translates to CAPDPLSTDTQYF. Using reference TRBV7-9 and TRBJ2-3 for the parts outside the CDR3, the full variable domain is DTGVSQNPRHKITKRGQNVTFRCDPISEHNRLYWYRQTLGQGPEFLTYFQNEAQLEKSRLLSDRFSAERPKGSFSTLEIQRTEQGDSAMYLCAPDPLSTDTQYFGPGTRLTVL.

This clonotype was observed at least ten times. The chain joins TRBV6-2 or TRBV6-3 to TRBJ2-1; 7 nucleotides line up with TRBD1. Germline V gene sequence: CDR1 MNHEY, CDR2 SVGEGT. V trimming: 11 bases; J trimming: 0 bases; junction bases outside the gene matches: 4. The CDR3 consists of 13 residues. The CDR3 loop is CACRDSSYNEQFF. CDR3 DNA: TGTGCCTGCCGGGACAGCTCCTACAATGAGCAGTTCTTC.

This clonotype was recorded many times. This chain joins TRBV27 and TRBJ2-2; 10 bases line up with TRBD2. Germline assignment: CDR1 MNHEY and CDR2 SMNVEV (reference sequence). The CDR3 loop spans 17 amino acids. The ends lost 6 bases at V and 0 bases at J; junction bases unmatched: 7. CDR3 in DNA: TGTGCCAGCAGCAGGCGAGCGGGAGGGCCGAACACCGGGGAGCTGTTTTTT. Its translation is CASSRRAGGPNTGELFF.

This clonotype came up many times. The CDR3 is CASSMPGGYNEQFF. The CDR3, as DNA: TGTGCCAGCAGCATGCCGGGGGGCTACAATGAGCAGTTCTTC. The chain recombines TRBV5-6 with TRBJ2-1, with TRBD2 identical over 7 bases. Germline CDR1 is SGHDT and CDR2 is YYEEEE. The V gene end was trimmed by 4 bases and the J gene end by 3 bases; junction bases not matched to a gene: 4. The CDR3 consists of 14 residues.

This clonotype appeared many times. The chain employs TRBV14 and TRBJ2-3; no reliable D call. This CDR3 region has 14 residues. The germline V and J ends were trimmed by 5 bases and 5 bases, with 14 bases remaining between them. Germline CDR1 and CDR2: SGHDN and FVKESK. The CDR3 region is CASSWVPTGDTQYF. In DNA form, the CDR3 reads TGTGCCAGCAGCTGGGTCCCAACGGGAGATACGCAGTATTTT.

The table lists this clonotype with a few counts. The V call is TRBV19, the J call TRBJ2-7; possibly TRBD2 for D (7 bases). Trimming pared 6 bases from V and 3 bases from J, leaving 12 bases between. The V gene's germline CDR1 is LNHDA and CDR2 SQIVND (reference sequence). The CDR3 is made up of 13 amino acids. In DNA, the CDR3 is TGTGCCAGTAGAGGGGGGGGACTCTACGAGCAGTACTTC. Amino acids: CASRGGGLYEQYF.

V and J are TRBV30 and TRBJ1-2; D unresolved. V dropped 2 bases and J dropped 2 bases, with 9 bases sitting between them. This CDR3 is built from 13 residues. Germline values: CDR1 GTSNPN, CDR2 SVGIG (reference sequence). Here the CDR3 DNA reads TGTGCCTGGAGTAAGAACCTAAACTATGGCTACACCTTC. This codes for CAWSKNLNYGYTF.

This clonotype was recorded many times. The chain couples TRBV5-1 to TRBJ2-3; D remains ambiguous. Trimming removed 5 bases from V and 2 bases from J, with 12 bases in between. CDR1 and CDR2 from the germline V gene are SGHRS and YFSETQ. The CDR3 extends over 14 amino acids. CDR3 DNA: TGCGCCAGCAGTAAGTCGAGATACACAGATACGCAGTATTTT. As protein: CASSKSRYTDTQYF.

This clonotype was recorded at least ten times. The chain carries TRBV6-5 and TRBJ2-3; 10 nucleotides line up with TRBD1. The CDR3 is 19 amino acids. The junction had 18 bases not matched to a gene; V was cut back by 6 bases and J by 3 bases. Germline CDR1 and CDR2: MNHEY and SVGAGI. CDR3 in DNA: TGTGCCAGCAGCACCCTTCGACAGGGGGCCCGAGGGGTGACAGATACGCAGTATTTT. Translated, it gives CASSTLRQGARGVTDTQYF.

This clonotype was detected a few times. This chain links TRBV5-1 with TRBJ1-1; TRBD1 aligns across 8 bases. The CDR3 contains 16 residues. The V segment lost 0 bases and the J segment 4 bases; nucleotides outside the gene matches: 8. Germline V CDR1 and CDR2: SGHRS, YFSETQ. CDR3 amino acids: CASSLGFGTGLTEAFF. The CDR3 coding sequence is TGCGCCAGCAGCTTGGGGTTTGGGACAGGACTCACTGAAGCTTTCTTT.

A few counts support this clonotype. The chain combines TRBV19 with TRBJ2-1, with TRBD2 matching over 7 bases. Trimming cost V 7 bases and J 6 bases; bases outside gene matches: 6. The germline CDR1 and CDR2 sequences are LNHDA and SQIVND (reference sequence). The CDR3 has 13 residues. CDR3 protein: CASTGTGGNEQFF. CDR3 DNA sequence: TGTGCCAGTACCGGGACGGGGGGCAATGAGCAGTTCTTC.

This chain connects TRBV9 to TRBJ2-3, with D unclear. The CDR3 has 15 amino acids. V shed 0 bases and J shed 3 bases, with 11 bases lying between them. Germline V gene lookup returns CDR1 SGDLS and CDR2 YYNGEE. The CDR3 is CASSVEGIGTDTQYF. DNA of the CDR3: TGTGCCAGCAGCGTAGAGGGAATCGGAACAGATACGCAGTATTTT.

V is TRBV7-2 and J is TRBJ1-3; D is ambiguous. Germline V gene sequence: CDR1 SGHTA, CDR2 FQGNSA. The V gene lost 5 bases and the J gene lost 0 bases, with 14 bases spanning the gap. This CDR3 has 16 residues. CDR3 in DNA: TGTGCCAGCAGCACCTCCGGCAGGACCTCTGGAAACACCATATATTTT. Amino acids: CASSTSGRTSGNTIYF. Full variable domain (outside the CDR3, taken from reference TRBV7-2 and TRBJ1-3): GAGVSQSPSNKVTEKGKDVELRCDPISGHTALYWYRQSLGQGLEFLIYFQGNSAPDKSGLPSDRFSAERTGGSVSTLTIQRTQQEDSAVYLCASSTSGRTSGNTIYFGEGSWLTVV.

This clonotype showed up many times. The rearrangement links TRBV5-1 to TRBJ1-2, with D hard to call. The V end lost 0 bases, the J end lost 3 bases, and 6 bases lay between the germline ends. The CDR3 is made up of 13 amino acids. Germline CDR1 and CDR2: SGHRS and YFSETQ. The CDR3: CASSLGADYGYTF. Here the CDR3 DNA reads TGCGCCAGCAGCTTGGGAGCGGACTATGGCTACACCTTC.

The chain couples TRBV25-1 to TRBJ2-1; no reliable D call. V lost 3 bases and J 5 bases, leaving 8 bases between the germline ends. Germline lookup yields CDR1 MGHDK and CDR2 SYGVNS. This CDR3 is built from 13 residues. CDR3 protein: CASSDVGNNEQFF. The CDR3 coding sequence is TGTGCCAGCAGTGACGTAGGGAACAATGAGCAGTTCTTC. The full variable domain, completed using reference TRBV25-1 and TRBJ2-1, is EADIYQTPRYLVIGTGKKITLECSQTMGHDKMYWYQQDPGMELHLIHYSYGVNSTEKGDLSSESTVSRIRTEHFPLTLESARPSHTSQYLCASSDVGNNEQFFGPGTRLTVL.

CDR3 region: CSARIGRGSHTQYF. In DNA form, the CDR3 reads TGCAGTGCTAGAATTGGGAGAGGGTCGCATACGCAGTATTTT. V and J are TRBV20-1 and TRBJ2-3; maybe TRBD2 (5 bases). Trimming took off 2 bases at V and 7 bases at J, with 16 bases between the two ends. CDR1 and CDR2 (germline): DFQATT, SNEGSKA (reference sequence). The CDR3 has 14 amino acids.

This clonotype was found many times. This chain links TRBV5-1 with TRBJ2-1; 7 bases fit TRBD2. J was trimmed by 4 bases and V by 4 bases; bases with no gene match: 5. Germline CDR1 and CDR2: SGHRS and YFSETQ. This CDR3 contains 14 residues. As DNA, the CDR3 is TGCGCCAGCAGCCCGGGGGGAGTTTACAATGAGCAGTTCTTC. Translation gives CASSPGGVYNEQFF.

In its sample, this clonotype was seen a few times. V and J are TRBV4-2 and TRBJ2-2; D is unresolved. The germline gives CDR1 LGHNA, CDR2 YNFKEQ. V was pared by 4 bases and J by 0 bases, with 12 bases between. The CDR3 totals 16 residues. In nucleotides, the CDR3 is TGTGCCAGCAGCCTGGTCGGGTTTTCGAACACCGGGGAGCTGTTTTTT. Encoded protein: CASSLVGFSNTGELFF.

This clonotype was detected a few times. The V and J genes are TRBV5-4 and TRBJ1-2; TRBD1 matches at 10 bases. CDR3 size: 17 residues. Germline values: CDR1 SGHNT, CDR2 YYREEE (reference sequence). With 4 bases clipped from V and 3 bases from J, the junction kept 12 bases outside the gene matches. CDR3 nucleotide sequence: TGTGCCAGCAGCAAGGGACAGGGGATTGGGACTTACTATGGCTACACCTTC. This codes for CASSKGQGIGTYYGYTF. Full variable domain (rest looked up from reference TRBV5-4 and TRBJ1-2): ETGVTQSPTHLIKTRGQQVTLRCSSQSGHNTVSWYQQALGQGPQFIFQYYREEENGRGNFPPRFSGLQFPNYSSELNVNALELDDSALYLCASSKGQGIGTYYGYTFGSGTRLTVV.

This rearrangement joins TRBV6-5 to TRBJ1-2, with 10 bases fitting TRBD1. Germline CDR1 reads MNHEY; CDR2 reads SVGAGI. Trimming cost V 2 bases and J 7 bases; bases outside gene matches: 7. The CDR3 loop spans 15 amino acids. The CDR3 nucleotides read TGTGCCAGCAGTTACGGGACAGGGGTACAGGGTGGCTACACCTTC. Translated: CASSYGTGVQGGYTF.

The gene calls are TRBV7-2 and TRBJ2-3, with TRBD2 matching over 9 bases. CDR1 is SGHTA and CDR2 is FQGNSA in the germline V gene. V lost 5 bases to trimming and J lost 4 bases; unmatched junction nucleotides: 7. The CDR3 has 15 amino acids. CDR3 region: CASSLPTSGADTQYF. The CDR3 DNA follows: TGTGCCAGCAGCCTACCGACTAGCGGCGCAGATACGCAGTATTTT.

This clonotype was counted only a few times. The chain links TRBV11-3 to TRBJ2-1; D is tentatively TRBD1 or TRBD2 (5 bases each). V lost 5 bases and J lost 6, with 11 bases in between. This CDR3 is 13 amino acids long. Germline V CDR1 and CDR2: SGHNT, YENEEA. Here the CDR3 DNA reads TGTGCCAGCAGCCCGGGACCAGGCAATGAGCAGTTCTTC. Translating it yields CASSPGPGNEQFF.

This clonotype has a count of ten or more. The chain is built from TRBV27 and TRBJ1-2, with 8 bases matching TRBD1. V trimming: 6 bases; J trimming: 6 bases; junction bases outside the gene matches: 3. CDR1 is MNHEY, CDR2 SMNVEV, per germline (reference sequence). This CDR3 is built from 12 residues. The CDR3 sequence: CASRDRVHGYTF. Here the CDR3 DNA reads TGTGCCAGCAGGGACAGGGTCCATGGCTACACCTTC.

This clonotype has just a few counts. This sequence joins TRBV11-3 and TRBJ2-3; no reliable D call. V was shortened by 3 bases and J by 5 bases, with 3 bases between the two germline ends. The germline V gene has CDR1 SGHNT and CDR2 YENEEA. This CDR3 contains 11 residues. The CDR3 bases are TGTGCCAGCAGCTTCCTAGATACGCAGTATTTT. This translates into CASSFLDTQYF.